Here is one T cell receptor beta chain with its context. Its antigen is still unknown. No base quality values were provided; no much bigger clone lies one nucleotide off. The sample belongs to a study of post-analysis software for immune sequencing data (dated by TCRdb to 2015 to 2017). The study in broad terms: Relapsing-remitting, secondary progressive and progressive-relapsing multiple sclerosis were recorded as disease courses, and subtype annotation was lacking for some patients. The patient repertoires were set against ten to eleven previously published healthy control repertoires from donors whose ages ranged from about 6 to 25 years. A subset of samples was prepared in parallel using single-end sample barcoding, then pooled and co-amplified after Illumina adapter ligation. Study-wide findings and limitations: Direct clustering with F measure revealed strong co-clustering of samples prepared in the same batch, which led to a batch-effect correction. Significantly higher frequencies in patients than in controls were found for roughly 5 TRBV segments, including TRBV5-6, TRBV5-1 and TRBV20-1. Multiple sclerosis patients had significantly lower normalized Chao1 diversity than controls, a result that suggests substantial peripheral T-cell clonal expansion. The control group was slightly older than the multiple sclerosis patient group.

The protocol used for the library was PCR. Reads for this sample came from an Illumina HiSeq 2500. To reduce PCR and sequencing biases, unique molecular identifiers were built into the TCR beta cDNA libraries. Per 1 to 10 million input T cells, approximately 500,000 cDNA molecules were obtained, such that each molecule approximated one T cell. The same protocol used for the earlier healthy control dataset was applied to prepare and sequence the patient libraries. Within a given batch, samples were prepared together, multiplexed and sequenced on the same HiSeq lane. In the source study's methods: MIGEC was used to process the raw barcoded reads, and molecular identifier groups with only a single read were discarded before consensus assembly and CDR3 extraction. Clonotype tables were post-analysed with VDJtools, normalizing diversity by down-sampling all datasets to the smallest sample size. Repertoire overlap clustering matched CDR3 amino acid but not nucleotide sequences to correct batch-related cross-sample contamination. In TCRdb, the public reads were trimmed at Q25 with fastp and aligned with MiXCR, with productive beta chains retained. Under each unique CDR3 protein, matching rows form one entry showing the most common genes and DNA. The V and J calls here are based on TCRdb, not the publication. For this sample there are over 700,000 distinct CDR3 sequences; roughly 29% appear just once. The top ten clonotypes cover approximately 0.55% of the sample.

To demonstrate the VDJtools post-analysis software, TCR beta repertoires were profiled from the peripheral blood of about 13 young patients with multiple sclerosis. Multiple sclerosis patients were children and adolescents aged about 6 to 17 years. The germline V gene encodes CDR1 MNHEY and CDR2 SVGAGI. CDR3 length: 15 amino acids, cysteine to phenylalanine. The only DNA kept is the CDR3, 45 bases in frame from the first base. V is shortened by 1 base, J by 6 bases, and the region joining them spans 13 bases. This clonotype was sampled from a girl aged 5-17 years with multiple sclerosis. Source material: blood. This chain is built from TRBV6-5 and TRBJ2-1, with TRBD1 as a weak D call on 6 bases. The nucleotide sequence is given as TGTGCCAGCAGTTACTTGGGGGCTAGAGGCAATGAGCAGTTCTTC. This gives the protein CASSYLGARGNEQFF.